This T cell receptor (beta chain) was identified in a study of TIL therapy for anti-PD-1-resistant metastatic lung cancer. The immunoSEQ assay was v3. Measured with immunoSEQ multiplex PCR; TCRdb has only the in-frame clones, and not every one. The repertoire holds about 12,000 clones, roughly three quarters seen once, with around 10% in the top ten. This sample's time point: pre-treatment sample, taken before nivolumab and TIL therapy. This clone was detected only a few times. Germline CDR1 is MNHEY and CDR2 is SMNVEV (reference sequence). The length of the CDR3 is 13 residues. V gave up 3 bases and J gave up 0 bases, with 4 bases separating them.

The chain couples TRBV27 to TRBJ2-3; no firm D call. This specimen was blood, taken at baseline. The source of this sequence is a person between 25 and 80 years old with non-small cell lung cancer. The CDR3 protein is CASSLISTDTQYF. The CDR3 DNA reads TGTGCCAGCAGTTTGATTAGCACAGATACGCAGTATTTT.